These 5 T cell receptor beta chains originate from one sample sequenced in a study of cytomegalovirus exposure and HLA in healthy donors. The study ran its PCR with 60 Vbeta and 13 Jbeta primers. TCRdb's table, derived via immunoSEQ multiplex PCR, lists solely in-frame clones and lacks some. The sample includes more than 85,000 clones, around 80% seen only once; the top ten take under 4.5%. Sequencing was performed on PBMCs. The receptor source for this set is a woman aged 50 to 60 in good health and CMV-seropositive.

The chain carries TRBV6-1 and TRBJ2-1; 7 nucleotides align to TRBD1. The V gene end was trimmed by 4 bases and the J gene end by 8 bases; junction bases not matched to a gene: 14. CDR1 is MNHNS, CDR2 SASEGT, per germline. The CDR3 runs 16 residues. The CDR3 loop is CASSGPWDSDGYEQFF. For the CDR3, the DNA is TGTGCCAGCAGTGGACCTTGGGACAGTGATGGATATGAGCAGTTCTTC.

The V gene is TRBV18, the J gene TRBJ2-7, with 11 bases that match TRBD2. V lost 3 bases and J lost 7; bases outside the gene matches: 5. Germline assignment: CDR1 KGHSH and CDR2 LQKENI. The CDR3 contains 14 residues. The DNA of the CDR3 is TGTGCCAGCTCACCGACTAGCGGGGAACGTGAGCAGTACTTC. Translating gives CASSPTSGEREQYF. Full variable domain (rest looked up from reference TRBV18 and TRBJ2-7): NAGVMQNPRHLVRRRGQEARLRCSPMKGHSHVYWYRQLPEEGLKFMVYLQKENIIDESGMPKERFSAEFPKEGPSILRIQQVVRGDSAAYFCASSPTSGEREQYFGPGTRLTVT.

The chain uses TRBV5-4 and TRBJ2-1; TRBD1 agrees at 11 bases. The CDR3 is 17 amino acids. Trimming removed 4 bases from V and 6 bases from J; junction bases left unmatched: 12. The V gene's germline CDR1 is SGHNT and CDR2 YYREEE (reference sequence). The DNA of the CDR3 is TGTGCCAGCAGCGCCCATGGACAGGGGGCTTACAGCAATGAGCAGTTCTTC. Translation: CASSAHGQGAYSNEQFF. Full variable domain (outside the CDR3, taken from reference TRBV5-4 and TRBJ2-1): ETGVTQSPTHLIKTRGQQVTLRCSSQSGHNTVSWYQQALGQGPQFIFQYYREEENGRGNFPPRFSGLQFPNYSSELNVNALELDDSALYLCASSAHGQGAYSNEQFFGPGTRLTVL.

As DNA, the CDR3 is TGCGCCAGCGGGCGGGACTACGAGCAGTACTTC. Amino acids: CASGRDYEQYF. J is TRBJ2-7 and V is TRBV4-1; possible D gene TRBD2, 6 bases. The V end was cut by 8 bases, the J end by 3 bases, with 8 bases between. CDR1 and CDR2 (germline): MGHRA, YSYEKL. The CDR3 spans 11 residues.

This clone has a handful of counts. CDR3 region: CASTPGGGLYNEQFF. The CDR3, as DNA: TGTGCCAGCACACCCGGCGGGGGATTATACAATGAGCAGTTCTTC. The J gene is TRBJ2-1, the V gene TRBV7-9, with 7 bases fitting TRBD2. The CDR3 length is 15 residues. CDR1 and CDR2 (germline): SEHNR, FQNEAQ (reference sequence). V trimming: 7 bases; J trimming: 4 bases; junction bases outside the gene matches: 10.